A single sample is the source of the 5 T cell receptor beta chains below, sequenced in a study of beta chain features in type 1 diabetes. Whole-study findings and limits: All four CD4+ subsets of Type 1 diabetes patients contained TCRB CDR3s that were moderately but significantly shorter.

No cognate antigen is known for these TCRs. Sequenced material consisted of expressed TCRB transcripts (all of the isolated RNA was reverse transcribed). Using immunoSEQ multiplex PCR, the repertoire was profiled, and TCRdb retains in-frame clones only, with some absent. This sample has 640,000 or so clones; 13% occur once, and the top ten carry 0.022%. Sequences were obtained from naive CD4+ T cells from blood. Receptors were obtained from a man aged 18 to 29 with type 1 diabetes.

This rearrangement joins TRBV19 to TRBJ1-2; D perhaps matches TRBD1 (5 bases). The CDR3 sequence is 14 residues long. Looked up from germline, CDR1 is LNHDA and CDR2 is SQIVND (reference sequence). V dropped 5 bases and J dropped 8 bases, with 18 bases sitting between them. CDR3 sequence reads: CASSHRAQGEGYTF. In nucleotides, the CDR3 is TGTGCCAGTAGTCACCGCGCGCAGGGTGAAGGCTACACCTTC.

This rearrangement joins TRBV7-2 to TRBJ1-5; TRBD1 is a possible D gene (5 bases). Germline V gene sequence: CDR1 SGHTA, CDR2 FQGNSA. The CDR3 covers 15 residues. V lost 5 bases, J lost 3 bases, and 14 bases lay in between. CDR3 in DNA: TGTGCCAGCAGCCCCACGGGACGGATCAATCAGCCCCAGCATTTT. Its protein product is CASSPTGRINQPQHF.

This clone has more than one count but fewer than ten. A read error may account for a junction end that differs from germline. The rearrangement uses TRBV7-7 and TRBJ2-2; the D gene is possibly TRBD1 (5 bases). Germline CDR1 and CDR2: SSHAT and FNYEAQ (reference sequence). This CDR3 has 14 amino acids. Here the CDR3 DNA reads TGTGCTAGCAGCTTTTCCAGGGCCACCGGGGAGCTGTTTTTT. Translation: CASSFSRATGELFF. The full variable domain, with the rest looked up from reference TRBV7-7 and TRBJ2-2, is GAGVSQSPRYKVTKRGQDVTLRCDPISSHATLYWYQQALGQGPEFLTYFNYEAQPDKSGLPSDRFSAERPEGSISTLTIQRTEQRDSAMYRCASSFSRATGELFFGEGSRLTVL.

The rearrangement uses TRBV19 and TRBJ1-4; the D gene is possibly TRBD1 (6 bases). Trimming removed 5 bases at V and 2 bases at J, with 18 bases between. Germline CDR1 is LNHDA and CDR2 is SQIVND (reference sequence). The CDR3 contains 17 residues. Here the CDR3 reads CASSLGQPRGTNEKLFF. DNA of the CDR3: TGTGCCAGTAGTCTCGGACAGCCTCGTGGGACTAATGAAAAACTGTTTTTT.

The table lists this clone with a few counts. This rearrangement joins TRBV28 to TRBJ2-7, with D possibly being TRBD2 (7 bases). The CDR3 spans 14 residues. In germline, CDR1 is MDHEN, CDR2 SYDVKM. V lost 8 bases and J lost 2, with 16 bases in between. In DNA, the CDR3 is TGTGCCAGCGTCCGGCGGGGGCCTACCTACGAGCAGTACTTC. It codes for CASVRRGPTYEQYF. Full variable domain (missing parts from reference TRBV28 and TRBJ2-7): DVKVTQSSRYLVKRTGEKVFLECVQDMDHENMFWYRQDPGLGLRLIYFSYDVKMKEKGDIPEGYSVSREKKERFSLILESASTNQTSMYLCASVRRGPTYEQYFGPGTRLTVT.